What follows describes a single T cell receptor beta chain. CDR3 length: 15 amino acids. Germline V gene data show CDR1 as SQVTM and CDR2 as ANQGSEA. The V and J ends lost 8 bases and 5 bases, in that order; junction bases with no gene match: 16. These data originate in a study of blood T cell repertoires in COVID-19. Study summary: Acute-phase and convalescent COVID-19 samples originated in the United States, Italy and Spain. Sample material is recorded as cDNA or gDNA derived from T cells, B-cell-depleted T cells, or PBMCs.

The authors' processing: Researchers report that nucleated cell counts were estimated from reference gene primer amplification. TCRdb's table, derived via immunoSEQ multiplex PCR, lists solely in-frame clones and lacks some. Clone size and the V and J calls come from that table; the DNA yielded D and trimming. The data show about 310,000 clones, 85% to 90% seen once. This TCR was sampled from a woman aged 25 to 45 with COVID-19, enrolled during active disease. Sequencing was carried out using peripheral blood. V gene TRBV29-1 combines with J gene TRBJ2-5; 8 bases are shared with TRBD1. The chain's CDR3 is CSFRPGTGSSETQYF. In DNA, the CDR3 is TGCAGCTTTCGACCCGGGACAGGTAGTTCCGAGACCCAGTACTTC.